These T cell receptor beta chains were read from a single sample in a study of blood T cell repertoires in COVID-19. Assay: immunoSEQ multiplex PCR; the TCRdb copy retains only in-frame clones and omits some. The sample holds approximately 150,000 clones, about 87% seen once. Sequences were obtained from peripheral blood. All receptors derive from a human donor in a cohort sampled during active COVID-19. The CDR3 runs from the conserved cysteine through the conserved F or W. D genes are given only for firm matches. For some rows the clone size is stated as once, few or many, or as a class when expanded; others skip it.

j_call d_call clone_size v_call cdr3_nt cdr3_aa
TRBJ1-1 . . TRBV7-8 TGTGCCAGCAGCATCCACATGAACACTGAAGCTTTCTTT CASSIHMNTEAFF
TRBJ2-7 . . TRBV9 TGTGCCAGCAGCGTGGGGGGGCCCTTTTCCTACGAGCAGTACTTC CASSVGGPFSYEQYF
TRBJ1-2 . . TRBV28 TGTGCCAGCAGTTTGACAAGGGGCTATGGCTACACCTTC CASSLTRGYGYTF
TRBJ2-1 TRBD2 few TRBV19 TGTGCCAGTACAAAGCGGGGGGCCCCGAATGAGCAGTTCTTC CASTKRGAPNEQFF
TRBJ1-2 . once TRBV5-8 TGTGCCAGCAGCTTGCGGAGAAACTATGGCTACACCTTC CASSLRRNYGYTF
TRBJ2-1 TRBD2 . TRBV7-2 TGTGCCAGCAGCTTAGCCCGCGTCGGACTAGCGGGGGGCAGCTCCTACAATGAGCAGTTCTTC CASSLARVGLAGGSSYNEQFF
TRBJ1-6 TRBD1 . TRBV3-1/TRBV3-2 TGTGCCAGCAGCCTCCGGGACAGCAATTCACCCCTCCACTTT CASSLRDSNSPLHF
TRBJ2-3 . . TRBV6-5 TGTGCCAGCAGTTACGCCGGACTAAGCACAGATACGCAGTATTTT CASSYAGLSTDTQYF
TRBJ1-1 . . TRBV7-2 TGTGCCAGCAGCGGGAGGAGGCTGAACACTGAAGCTTTCTTT CASSGRRLNTEAFF
TRBJ2-5 TRBD2 . TRBV19 TGTGCCAGCGGGACTAGCGGGGGTCTCCAAGAGACCCAGTACTTC CASGTSGGLQETQYF
TRBJ2-7 TRBD2 . TRBV3-1/TRBV3-2 TGTGCCAGCAGCCAAGAGGTTGTAGGGAGGGGCACCCGCTACGAGCAGTACTTC CASSQEVVGRGTRYEQYF
TRBJ2-3 TRBD1 . TRBV6-5 TGTGCCAGCAGTTCAAGGTGGCAGGGGGCCGGAGATACGCAGTATTTT CASSSRWQGAGDTQYF
TRBJ1-1 . . TRBV2 TGTGCCAGCACCAAAGGTCCGGGTGAAGCTTTCTTT CASTKGPGEAFF
TRBJ2-7 . once TRBV7-8 TGTGCCAGCAGCCCGGGGATTACCTACGAGCAGTACTTC CASSPGITYEQYF
TRBJ2-7 TRBD1 . TRBV6-2/TRBV6-3 TGTGCCAGCAGTTACTCGACCCAGGGACAGGGATCCTACGAGCAGTACTTC CASSYSTQGQGSYEQYF
TRBJ1-2 TRBD1 . TRBV6-5 TGTGCCAGCAGTTACTCGAGAACAGGGGGCGGCTATGGCTACACCTTC CASSYSRTGGGYGYTF
TRBJ1-2 TRBD1 . TRBV7-9 TGTGCCAGCAGCGGGACAGCTAACTATGGCTACACCTTC CASSGTANYGYTF
TRBJ2-3 TRBD2 . TRBV6-5 TGTGCCAGCAGAACTAGCGGGGGGGCCGCAGATACGCAGTATTTT CASRTSGGAADTQYF
TRBJ1-1 . . TRBV30 TGTGCCTGGAGTGTACTGGGGGGATCTGAAGCTTTCTTT CAWSVLGGSEAFF
TRBJ2-3 . . TRBV2 TGTGCCAGCAGGGCTAGCGTGGATACGCAGTATTTT CASRASVDTQYF
TRBJ2-7 TRBD1 few TRBV10-3 TGTGCCATCAGTGGCGGACAGGGAGAGTCCTACGAGCAGTACTTC CAISGGQGESYEQYF
TRBJ1-1 . . TRBV2 TGTGCCAGCACCGCACCTGCGGGGACTTGGGGCAGCCCTGAAGCTTTCTTT CASTAPAGTWGSPEAFF
TRBJ2-7 TRBD1 . TRBV6-2/TRBV6-3 TGTGCCAGCAGCCCACTCTGGACAGGAAGGGCCTCCTACGAGCAGTACTTC CASSPLWTGRASYEQYF
TRBJ2-7 . . TRBV6-5 TGTGCCAGCAGTTCCCGGGACTTCTCCTACGAGCAGTACTTC CASSSRDFSYEQYF
TRBJ2-3 TRBD2 . TRBV30 TGTGCCTGGAGTGTAGGGGGGACTAGCGGGGTTCTGGATACGCAGTATTTT CAWSVGGTSGVLDTQYF
TRBJ1-4 . . TRBV5-1 TGCGCCAGCAGCTTGGTGCGCGGAACTAATGAAAAACTGTTTTTT CASSLVRGTNEKLFF
TRBJ2-3 TRBD1 . TRBV24-1 TGTGCCACCAGTGACCCAGGACAGGAGGGCACAGATACGCAGTATTTT CATSDPGQEGTDTQYF
TRBJ1-5 . many TRBV7-3 TGTGCCAGCAGCAGACTCCTCACCAGCAATCAGCCCCAGCATTTT CASSRLLTSNQPQHF
TRBJ2-2 TRBD1 few TRBV7-9 TGTGCCAGCAGACCTGGGACAGGGATCGGGGAGCTGTTTTTT CASRPGTGIGELFF
TRBJ2-7 . . TRBV27 TGTGCCAGCAGTTTCGGCAGGCCAAAGGAGCAGTACTTC CASSFGRPKEQYF
TRBJ2-2 . . TRBV5-4 TGTGCCAGCAGACGGTCCGCGGGGGCGGACACCGGGGAGCTGTTTTTT CASRRSAGADTGELFF
TRBJ1-6 . . TRBV19 TGTGCCAGTAGTATAGACATCTATAATTCACCCCTCCACTTT CASSIDIYNSPLHF
TRBJ1-2 TRBD1 . TRBV25-1 TGTGCCAGCAGTCCTCCGACCGGGACAGCGAACAACTATGGCTACACCTTC CASSPPTGTANNYGYTF
TRBJ2-4 . . TRBV6-1 TGTGCCAGCAGTGAATGGGCGACCCAGGCCAAAAACATTCAGTACTTC CASSEWATQAKNIQYF
TRBJ1-5 TRBD1 . TRBV5-5 TGTGCCAGCAGCTCCGGGACAGGGGGTGGTCAGCCCCAGCATTTT CASSSGTGGGQPQHF
TRBJ2-7 . few TRBV6-4 TGTGCCAGCAGTGACTCTGGTCAGAGAGGATACGAGCAGTACTTC CASSDSGQRGYEQYF
TRBJ1-2 . . TRBV5-4 TGTGCCAGCAGCTTGGGACAGGAGAACTATGGCTACACCTTC CASSLGQENYGYTF
TRBJ2-1 . . TRBV30 TGTGCCTGGAGTAACGCGGGCTCCTACAATGAGCAGTTCTTC CAWSNAGSYNEQFF
TRBJ1-2 . . TRBV12-3/TRBV12-4 TGTGCCAGCAGTTGGACAGCTAACTATGGCTACACCTTC CASSWTANYGYTF
TRBJ1-5 TRBD1 . TRBV19 TGTGCCAGTAGTCCTCAGGCCGGGACAGGGGAACAGCCCCAGCATTTT CASSPQAGTGEQPQHF
TRBJ1-4 . . TRBV27 TGTGCCAGCAGTTTTGGGGGGAATGAAAAACTGTTTTTT CASSFGGNEKLFF
TRBJ1-4 TRBD1 . TRBV9 TGTGCCAGCAGCACCGGGACAGGGGGTGAAAAACTGTTTTTT CASSTGTGGEKLFF